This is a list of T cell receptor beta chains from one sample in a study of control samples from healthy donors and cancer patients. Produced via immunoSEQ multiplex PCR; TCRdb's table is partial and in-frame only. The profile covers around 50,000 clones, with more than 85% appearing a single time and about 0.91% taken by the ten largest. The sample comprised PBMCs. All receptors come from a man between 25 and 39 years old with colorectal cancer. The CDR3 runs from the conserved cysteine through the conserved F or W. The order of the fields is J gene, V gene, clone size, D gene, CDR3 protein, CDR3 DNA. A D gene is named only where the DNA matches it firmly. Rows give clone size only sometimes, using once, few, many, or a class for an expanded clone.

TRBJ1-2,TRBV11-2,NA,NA,CASSLGVGPQASNYGYTF,TGTGCCAGCAGCTTAGGTGTGGGGCCGCAGGCGTCTAACTATGGCTACACCTTC
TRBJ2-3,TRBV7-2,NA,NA,CASSSIRQASTDTQYF,TGTGCCAGCAGCTCCATTCGACAGGCTAGCACAGATACGCAGTATTTT
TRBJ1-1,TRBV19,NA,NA,CASSIGSNTEAFF,TGTGCCAGTAGTATAGGGTCGAACACTGAAGCTTTCTTT
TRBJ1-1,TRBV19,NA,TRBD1,CASSIRGQISNTEAFF,TGTGCCAGTAGTATTAGGGGACAGATATCGAACACTGAAGCTTTCTTT
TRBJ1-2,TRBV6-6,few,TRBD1,CASNRAASGTDGYTF,TGTGCCAGCAATAGAGCCGCCTCCGGGACAGATGGCTACACCTTC
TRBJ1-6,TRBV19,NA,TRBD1,CASSIDGRTGSSPLHF,TGTGCCAGTAGTATAGATGGCCGGACAGGGAGTTCACCCCTCCACTTT
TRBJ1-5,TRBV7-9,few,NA,CASSLNIGDQPQHF,TGTGCCAGCAGCTTAAACATTGGAGACCAGCCCCAGCATTTT
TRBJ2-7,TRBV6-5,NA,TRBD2,CASSYSRGGEQYF,TGTGCCAGCAGTTACTCCCGGGGAGGGGAGCAGTACTTC
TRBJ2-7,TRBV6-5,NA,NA,CASEGGYRNSYEQYF,TGTGCCAGTGAGGGGGGTTACAGGAACTCCTACGAGCAGTACTTC
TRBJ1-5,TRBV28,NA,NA,CASSFGGQGQPQHF,TGTGCCAGCAGTTTTGGGGGGCAGGGGCAGCCCCAGCATTTT
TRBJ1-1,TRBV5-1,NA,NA,CASSLGPPEGYTEAFF,TGCGCCAGCAGCTTAGGGCCCCCTGAGGGATACACTGAAGCTTTCTTT
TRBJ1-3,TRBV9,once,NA,CASSTSQGDGNTIYF,TGTGCCAGCAGCACGTCGCAGGGAGACGGAAACACCATATATTTT
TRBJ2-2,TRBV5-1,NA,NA,CASSLVGGGTGELFF,TGCGCCAGCAGCTTGGTCGGGGGAGGAACCGGGGAGCTGTTTTTT
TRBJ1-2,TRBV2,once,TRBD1,CASSVGTDGWNYGYTF,TGTGCCAGCAGTGTGGGGACAGACGGGTGGAACTATGGCTACACCTTC
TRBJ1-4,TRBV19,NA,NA,CASSIGGANEKLFF,TGTGCCAGTAGTATAGGAGGGGCCAATGAAAAACTGTTTTTT
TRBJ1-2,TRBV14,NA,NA,CASSQAWAENYGYTF,TGTGCCAGCAGCCAGGCTTGGGCGGAGAACTATGGCTACACCTTC
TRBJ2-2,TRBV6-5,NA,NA,CVTANTGELFF,TGCGTGACAGCGAACACCGGGGAGCTGTTTTTT
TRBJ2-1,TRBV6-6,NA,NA,CASSSSDRNEQFF,TGTGCCAGCAGCTCCTCCGACAGAAATGAGCAGTTCTTC
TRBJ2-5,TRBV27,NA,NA,CASSLNGGLQETQYF,TGTGCCAGCAGTTTGAACGGGGGACTCCAAGAGACCCAGTACTTC
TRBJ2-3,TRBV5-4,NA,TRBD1,CASSFDRGVGTDTQYF,TGTGCCAGCAGCTTCGACAGGGGGGTTGGGACAGATACGCAGTATTTT